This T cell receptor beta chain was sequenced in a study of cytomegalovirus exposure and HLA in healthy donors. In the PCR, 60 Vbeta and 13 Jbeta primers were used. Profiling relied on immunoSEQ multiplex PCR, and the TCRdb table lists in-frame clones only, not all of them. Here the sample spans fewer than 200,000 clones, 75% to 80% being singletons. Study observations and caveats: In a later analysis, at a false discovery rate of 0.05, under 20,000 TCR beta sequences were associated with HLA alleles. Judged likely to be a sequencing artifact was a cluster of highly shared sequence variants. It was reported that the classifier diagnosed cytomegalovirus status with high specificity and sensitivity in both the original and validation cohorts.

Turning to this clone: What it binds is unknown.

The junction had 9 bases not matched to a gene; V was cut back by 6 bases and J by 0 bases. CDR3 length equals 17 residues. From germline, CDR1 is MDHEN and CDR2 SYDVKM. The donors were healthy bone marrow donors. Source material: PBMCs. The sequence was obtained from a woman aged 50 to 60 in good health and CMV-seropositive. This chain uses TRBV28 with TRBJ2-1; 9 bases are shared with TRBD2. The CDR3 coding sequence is TGTGCCAGCAGATTTTCTAGCGGGAAGGTCTCCTACAATGAGCAGTTCTTC. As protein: CASRFSSGKVSYNEQFF. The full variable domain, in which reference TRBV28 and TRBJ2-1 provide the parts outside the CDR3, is DVKVTQSSRYLVKRTGEKVFLECVQDMDHENMFWYRQDPGLGLRLIYFSYDVKMKEKGDIPEGYSVSREKKERFSLILESASTNQTSMYLCASRFSSGKVSYNEQFFGPGTRLTVL.